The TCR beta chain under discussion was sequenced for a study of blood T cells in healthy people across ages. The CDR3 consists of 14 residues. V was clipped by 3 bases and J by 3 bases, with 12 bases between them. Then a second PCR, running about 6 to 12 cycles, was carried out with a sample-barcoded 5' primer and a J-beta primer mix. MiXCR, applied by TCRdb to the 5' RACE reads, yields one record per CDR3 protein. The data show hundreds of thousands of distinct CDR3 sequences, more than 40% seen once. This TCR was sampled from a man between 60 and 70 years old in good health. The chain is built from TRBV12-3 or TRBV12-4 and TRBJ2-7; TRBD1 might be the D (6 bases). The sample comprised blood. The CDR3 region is CASSLGDILYEQYF. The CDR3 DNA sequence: TGTGCCAGCAGTTTGGGGGACATACTCTACGAGCAGTACTTC.